The 26 T cell receptor beta chains below were found in one sample sequenced in a study of blood T cell repertoires in COVID-19. Repertoires were generated with immunoSEQ multiplex PCR, while TCRdb's copy carries only in-frame clones and drops some. The sample lists roughly 240,000 clones; almost 85% were seen once. Material: peripheral blood. The receptors were gathered from a man aged 50 to 59 with COVID-19, enrolled during active disease.

This clone was counted a few times. The chain uses TRBV6-5 and TRBJ1-5; maybe TRBD1 (6 bases). Germline loops: CDR1 MNHEY, CDR2 SVGAGI. The CDR3 runs 15 residues. V lost 6 bases and J lost 10, with 22 bases in between. CDR3 region: CASRPLRDTRSPQHF. The CDR3 coding sequence is TGTGCCAGCAGGCCTCTCCGGGACACCCGATCCCCCCAGCATTTT.

This chain connects TRBV27 to TRBJ2-7, with 7 bases identical to TRBD2. Germline trimming cut 6 bases from V and 3 bases from J; bases unmatched to any gene: 8. This CDR3 is 14 amino acids long. Germline values: CDR1 MNHEY, CDR2 SMNVEV (reference sequence). This CDR3 reads CASSSNGLDYEQYF. CDR3 sequence (DNA): TGTGCCAGCAGCTCGAATGGACTAGACTACGAGCAGTACTTC.

V gene TRBV24-1 combines with J gene TRBJ2-4, with 11 bases that match TRBD1. CDR1 KGHDR and CDR2 SFDVKD come from the germline V gene. Trimming took 8 bases from V and 9 from J; bases not matched to a gene: 14. This CDR3 is built from 16 residues. CDR3 amino acids: CATISSRRDRGGIQYF. The DNA for the CDR3 is TGTGCCACCATTAGTTCCCGCCGGGACAGGGGGGGCATTCAGTACTTC.

The V gene is TRBV7-6, the J gene TRBJ2-7; TRBD1 might be the D (6 bases). Per the germline V gene, CDR1 is SGHVS and CDR2 is FNYEAQ. V dropped 4 bases and J dropped 5 bases, with 15 bases sitting between them. This CDR3 spans 14 amino acids. CDR3 sequence (DNA): TGTGCCAGCAGCTCGAGACAGGTTTCGGACGAGCAGTACTTC. It translates to CASSSRQVSDEQYF.

The V and J genes are TRBV2 and TRBJ1-5, with unresolved D. This CDR3 contains 15 residues. Trimming cost V 5 bases and J 3 bases, with 14 bases left between them. Germline CDR1 is SNHLY and CDR2 is FYNNEI. The CDR3 nucleotides read TGTGCCAGCAGTCAAACACGGGGAATCAATCAGCCCCAGCATTTT. The encoded protein is CASSQTRGINQPQHF.

The chain uses TRBV19 and TRBJ2-5, with 11 bases fitting TRBD2. CDR3 size: 15 residues. The ends lost 4 bases at V and 2 bases at J; junction bases unmatched: 3. The germline V gene encodes CDR1 LNHDA and CDR2 SQIVND (reference sequence). The chain's CDR3 is CASSTRLAGQETQYF. CDR3 nucleotide sequence: TGTGCCAGTAGTACTAGACTAGCGGGGCAAGAGACCCAGTACTTC.

The chain combines TRBV6-5 with TRBJ2-7, with D maybe TRBD2 (5 bases). V was trimmed by 9 bases and J by 5 bases, leaving 23 bases between them. Germline-derived CDR1 and CDR2 are MNHEY and SVGAGI. The CDR3 runs to 15 residues. CDR3 nucleotides: TGTGCCAGTGGACGATCGGGGTCTTCTAGCAACGAGCAGTACTTC. Protein: CASGRSGSSSNEQYF.

V usage is TRBV5-4 and J usage is TRBJ2-3, with TRBD1 identical over 10 bases. Per the germline V gene, CDR1 is SGHNT and CDR2 is YYREEE (reference sequence). This CDR3 is built from 15 residues. Trimming took 1 base from V and 3 from J; bases not matched to a gene: 2. In DNA, the CDR3 is TGTGCCAGCAGCTTGTGGACAGGGGGGACAGATACGCAGTATTTT. Encoded protein: CASSLWTGGTDTQYF.

The chain links TRBV6-2 or TRBV6-3 to TRBJ2-7; D may be TRBD2 (6 bases). Germline lookup yields CDR1 MNHEY and CDR2 SVGEGT. This CDR3 contains 14 residues. Trimming removed 3 bases from V and 5 bases from J, with 14 bases in between. The CDR3: CASSYGLAADEQYF. In DNA form, the CDR3 reads TGTGCCAGCAGTTATGGATTAGCGGCGGACGAGCAGTACTTC.

V gene TRBV19 combines with J gene TRBJ2-5, with D perhaps TRBD1 (5 bases). The CDR3 is 13 residues long. Trimming left V 5 bases short and J 0 bases short, with 7 bases between. Looked up from germline, CDR1 is LNHDA and CDR2 is SQIVND (reference sequence). The CDR3 is CASSEGDQETQYF. In nucleotides, the CDR3 is TGTGCCAGTAGTGAAGGGGACCAAGAGACCCAGTACTTC.

The chain has TRBV3-1 (or the pseudogene TRBV3-2) and TRBJ1-1; 8 positions match TRBD1. This CDR3 is built from 16 residues. Germline V gives CDR1 LGHDT, CDR2 YNNKEL (reference sequence). The V segment lost 4 bases and the J segment 0 bases; nucleotides outside the gene matches: 7. The chain's CDR3 is CASSLRQGFMNTEAFF. The CDR3, as DNA: TGTGCCAGCAGCCTTCGACAGGGGTTCATGAACACTGAAGCTTTCTTT.

In DNA, the CDR3 is TGTGCCAGCAGCCAAACTCACAGCTCCTACAATGAGCAGTTCTTC. It is translated as CASSQTHSSYNEQFF. This sequence joins TRBV7-9 and TRBJ2-1; D is unclear. V was clipped by 5 bases and J by 0 bases, with 11 bases between them. The CDR3 is 15 residues long. The germline V gene encodes CDR1 SEHNR and CDR2 FQNEAQ (reference sequence).

This chain uses TRBV5-1 with TRBJ1-6; D is unresolved. Between the trimmed V and J ends, which lost 1 base and 4 bases, there was a span of 3 bases. CDR3 length: 13 amino acids. Germline V gives CDR1 SGHRS, CDR2 YFSETQ. This CDR3 is CASSLQYNSPLHF. In DNA, the CDR3 is TGCGCCAGCAGCTTGCAGTATAATTCACCCCTCCACTTT. The full variable domain, rest sourced from reference TRBV5-1 and TRBJ1-6, is KAGVTQTPRYLIKTRGQQVTLSCSPISGHRSVSWYQQTPGQGLQFLFEYFSETQRNKGNFPGRFSGRQFSNSRSEMNVSTLELGDSALYLCASSLQYNSPLHFGNGTRLTVT.

The chain uses TRBV3-1 (or the pseudogene TRBV3-2) and TRBJ2-2; unclear D gene. Trimming left V 2 bases short and J 4 bases short, with 5 bases between. Germline V gene data show CDR1 as LGHDT and CDR2 as YNNKEL (reference sequence). This CDR3 is 13 amino acids long. The CDR3 coding sequence is TGTGCCAGCAGCCAAACTACCACCGGGGAGCTGTTTTTT. Protein product: CASSQTTTGELFF.

The chain joins TRBV7-3 to TRBJ2-2; TRBD2 agrees at 7 bases. Unmatched junction bases numbered 8, after V lost 7 bases and J lost 0 bases. Germline values: CDR1 SGHTA, CDR2 FQGTGA. The CDR3 runs 16 residues. The CDR3 loop reads CASTTYGLANTGELFF. Written as DNA, the CDR3 is TGTGCCAGCACCACTTATGGACTAGCGAACACCGGGGAGCTGTTTTTT.

The chain employs TRBV29-1 and TRBJ2-7; 9 nucleotides align to TRBD1. The trim removed 6 bases at V and 7 bases at J, leaving 10 bases unmatched. CDR1 SQVTM and CDR2 ANQGSEA come from the germline V gene. There are 13 residues in the CDR3. The CDR3: CSVPGTGMREQYF. CDR3 nucleotide sequence: TGCAGCGTCCCCGGGACAGGGATGAGGGAGCAGTACTTC.

V is TRBV5-5 and J is TRBJ1-5; D not certain. This CDR3 comprises 15 residues. V dropped 4 bases and J dropped 5 bases, with 16 bases sitting between them. CDR1 is SGHKS and CDR2 is YYEKEE in the germline V gene (reference sequence). CDR3 residues: CASSPNVGRYQPQHF. In DNA, the CDR3 is TGTGCCAGCAGCCCGAACGTGGGCCGATATCAGCCCCAGCATTTT.

CDR3 sequence reads: CASSPTSIFNEQFF. The CDR3 DNA is TGTGCCAGCTCACCCACGAGCATTTTCAATGAGCAGTTCTTC. The chain carries TRBV18 and TRBJ2-1; no firm D call. V gave up 3 bases and J gave up 6 bases, with 12 bases separating them. Per germline, CDR1 KGHSH and CDR2 LQKENI. This CDR3 is 14 amino acids long.

This rearrangement joins TRBV9 to TRBJ1-1; 7 nucleotides align to TRBD1. The CDR3 runs 14 residues. Germline V gene data show CDR1 as SGDLS and CDR2 as YYNGEE. V trimming: 4 bases; J trimming: 1 base; junction bases outside the gene matches: 4. The CDR3, as DNA: TGTGCCAGCAGCTGGGGACAGACGAACACTGAAGCTTTCTTT. Translation: CASSWGQTNTEAFF.

This clone was recorded at least ten times. The genes are TRBV6-5 and TRBJ2-7, with 10 bases fitting TRBD2. V dropped 4 bases and J dropped 3; count of bases not matched to a gene: 3. Germline values: CDR1 MNHEY, CDR2 SVGAGI. The CDR3 has 14 amino acids. CDR3 DNA sequence: TGTGCCAGCAGTTCCCCTAGCGGGGGCTACGAGCAGTACTTC. Translating it yields CASSSPSGGYEQYF.

This clone was recorded a few times. The chain combines TRBV6-2 or TRBV6-3 with TRBJ1-2; 7 nucleotides agree with TRBD1. V dropped 0 bases and J dropped 2; count of bases not matched to a gene: 9. The germline CDR1 and CDR2 sequences are MNHEY and SVGEGT. This CDR3 is 17 amino acids long. The CDR3, as DNA: TGTGCCAGCAGTTACTCAGAAACCGGGACAGAGAACTATGGCTACACCTTC. Its translation is CASSYSETGTENYGYTF.

In its sample, this clone was seen once. The V gene is TRBV7-8, the J gene TRBJ1-2, with no clear D. The V end lost 5 bases, the J end lost 5 bases, and 6 bases lay between the germline ends. Germline lookup yields CDR1 SGHVS and CDR2 FQNEAQ. The CDR3 has 11 residues. The CDR3 spells CASSPGYGYTF. The CDR3 DNA sequence: TGTGCCAGCAGCCCAGGTTATGGCTACACCTTC.

Details on this clone: The sample holds other DNA sequences that translate to the same CDR3. V gene TRBV30 combines with J gene TRBJ2-3, with TRBD2 identical over 11 bases. In germline, CDR1 is GTSNPN, CDR2 SVGIG (reference sequence). CDR3 length: 15 amino acids. The V and J ends lost 0 bases and 3 bases, in that order; junction bases with no gene match: 2. Here the CDR3 DNA reads TGTGCCTGGAGTGTTAGCGGGGGGGCAACAGATACGCAGTATTTT. Its protein is CAWSVSGGATDTQYF.

The V call is TRBV4-2, the J call TRBJ2-5; weak D call: TRBD2 (6 bases). Trimming left V 3 bases short and J 2 bases short, with 16 bases between. The length of the CDR3 is 16 residues. The germline CDR1 and CDR2 sequences are LGHNA and YNFKEQ. Written as DNA, the CDR3 is TGTGCCAGCAGCCAGGGAGGAGGGACCCTACAAGAGACCCAGTACTTC. Protein: CASSQGGGTLQETQYF.

The chain employs TRBV30 and TRBJ1-5; D is perhaps TRBD1 (5 bases). Germline V lookup: CDR1 GTSNPN, CDR2 SVGIG (reference sequence). V was pared by 3 bases and J by 5 bases, with 11 bases between. The CDR3 runs to 13 residues. This CDR3 reads CAWSTRGYQPQHF. In DNA form, the CDR3 reads TGTGCCTGGAGCACGCGGGGCTATCAGCCCCAGCATTTT.

This clone was seen a single time. V and J are TRBV5-1 and TRBJ2-1, with 13 bases lining up with TRBD2. The V gene end was trimmed by 2 bases and the J gene end by 0 bases; junction bases not matched to a gene: 5. Germline lookup yields CDR1 SGHRS and CDR2 YFSETQ. The length of the CDR3 is 18 residues. Written as DNA, the CDR3 is TGCGCCAGCAGCTTACCGGGACTAGCGGGGAACTCCTACAATGAGCAGTTCTTC. Protein: CASSLPGLAGNSYNEQFF.